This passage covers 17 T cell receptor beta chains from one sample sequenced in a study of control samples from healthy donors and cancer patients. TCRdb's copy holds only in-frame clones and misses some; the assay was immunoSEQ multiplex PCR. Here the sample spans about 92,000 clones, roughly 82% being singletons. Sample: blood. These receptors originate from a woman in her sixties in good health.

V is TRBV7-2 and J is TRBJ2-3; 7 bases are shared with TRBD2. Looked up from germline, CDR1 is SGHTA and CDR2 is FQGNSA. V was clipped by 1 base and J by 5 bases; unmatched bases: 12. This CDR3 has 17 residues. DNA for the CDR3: TGTGCCAGCAGCTTAGGAAGCTTGGCGGGGGTGTTAGATACGCAGTATTTT. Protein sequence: CASSLGSLAGVLDTQYF.

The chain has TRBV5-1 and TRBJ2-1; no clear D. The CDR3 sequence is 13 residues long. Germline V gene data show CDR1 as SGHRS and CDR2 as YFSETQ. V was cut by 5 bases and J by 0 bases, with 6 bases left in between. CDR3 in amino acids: CASSYDSYNEQFF. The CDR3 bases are TGCGCCAGCAGTTACGACTCCTACAATGAGCAGTTCTTC. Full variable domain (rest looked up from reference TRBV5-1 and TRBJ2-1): KAGVTQTPRYLIKTRGQQVTLSCSPISGHRSVSWYQQTPGQGLQFLFEYFSETQRNKGNFPGRFSGRQFSNSRSEMNVSTLELGDSALYLCASSYDSYNEQFFGPGTRLTVL.

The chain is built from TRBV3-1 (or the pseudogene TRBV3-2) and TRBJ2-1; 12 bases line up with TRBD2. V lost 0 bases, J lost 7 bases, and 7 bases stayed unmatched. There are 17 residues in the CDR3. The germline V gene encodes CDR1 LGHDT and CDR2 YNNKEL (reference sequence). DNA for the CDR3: TGTGCCAGCAGCCAAGATCTGAGACTAGCGGGGGAGAATGAGCAGTTCTTC. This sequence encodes CASSQDLRLAGENEQFF.

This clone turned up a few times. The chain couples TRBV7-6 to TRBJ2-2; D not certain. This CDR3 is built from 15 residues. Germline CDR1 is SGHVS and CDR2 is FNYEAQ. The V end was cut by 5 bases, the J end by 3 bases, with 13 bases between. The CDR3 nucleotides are TGTGCCAGCAGCCCAACCGGGCAGCACACCGGGGAGCTGTTTTTT. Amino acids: CASSPTGQHTGELFF.

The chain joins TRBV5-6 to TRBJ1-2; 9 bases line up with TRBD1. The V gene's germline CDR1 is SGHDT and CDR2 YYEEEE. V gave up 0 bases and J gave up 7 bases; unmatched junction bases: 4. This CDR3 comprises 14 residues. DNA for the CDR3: TGTGCCAGCAGCTTGGGGACAGGGGTCCCTGGCTACACCTTC. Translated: CASSLGTGVPGYTF.

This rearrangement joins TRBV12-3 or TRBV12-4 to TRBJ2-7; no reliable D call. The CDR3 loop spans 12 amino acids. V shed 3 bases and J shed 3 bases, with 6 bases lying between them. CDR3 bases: TGTGCCAGCAGTTTCTTAGGCTACGAGCAGTACTTC. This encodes CASSFLGYEQYF.

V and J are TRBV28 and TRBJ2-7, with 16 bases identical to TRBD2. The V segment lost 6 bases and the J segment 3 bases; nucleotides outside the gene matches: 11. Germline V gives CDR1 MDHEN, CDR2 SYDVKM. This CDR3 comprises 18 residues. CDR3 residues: CASRISGTSGRAVYEQYF. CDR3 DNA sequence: TGTGCCAGCAGGATCTCCGGGACTAGCGGGAGGGCCGTCTACGAGCAGTACTTC.

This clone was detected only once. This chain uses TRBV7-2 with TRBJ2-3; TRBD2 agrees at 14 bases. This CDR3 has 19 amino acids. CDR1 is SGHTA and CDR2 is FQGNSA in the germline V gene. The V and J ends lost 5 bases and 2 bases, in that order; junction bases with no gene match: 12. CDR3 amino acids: CASSRTTSGGAPTTDTQYF. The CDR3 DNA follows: TGTGCCAGCAGCCGCACGACTAGCGGGGGGGCCCCCACCACAGATACGCAGTATTTT. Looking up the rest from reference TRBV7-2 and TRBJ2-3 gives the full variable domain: GAGVSQSPSNKVTEKGKDVELRCDPISGHTALYWYRQSLGQGLEFLIYFQGNSAPDKSGLPSDRFSAERTGGSVSTLTIQRTQQEDSAVYLCASSRTTSGGAPTTDTQYFGPGTRLTVL.

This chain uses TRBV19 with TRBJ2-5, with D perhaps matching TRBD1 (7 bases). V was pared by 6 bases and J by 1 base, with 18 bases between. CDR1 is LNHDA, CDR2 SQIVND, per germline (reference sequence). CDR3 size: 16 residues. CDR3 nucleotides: TGTGCCAGTAGCAGACAGGGAGGAGGGACCCAAGAGACCCAGTACTTC. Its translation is CASSRQGGGTQETQYF. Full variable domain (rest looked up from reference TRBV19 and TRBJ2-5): DGGITQSPKYLFRKEGQNVTLSCEQNLNHDAMYWYRQDPGQGLRLIYYSQIVNDFQKGDIAEGYSVSREKKESFPLTVTSAQKNPTAFYLCASSRQGGGTQETQYFGPGTRLLVL.

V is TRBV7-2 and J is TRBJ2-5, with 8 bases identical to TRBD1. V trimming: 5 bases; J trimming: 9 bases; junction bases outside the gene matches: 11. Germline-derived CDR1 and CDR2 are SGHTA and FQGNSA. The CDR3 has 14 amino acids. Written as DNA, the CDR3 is TGTGCCAGCAGCCCAACAGGGGGAGGAGGTGCCCAGTACTTC. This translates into CASSPTGGGGAQYF. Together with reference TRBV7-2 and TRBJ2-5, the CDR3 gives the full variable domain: GAGVSQSPSNKVTEKGKDVELRCDPISGHTALYWYRQSLGQGLEFLIYFQGNSAPDKSGLPSDRFSAERTGGSVSTLTIQRTQQEDSAVYLCASSPTGGGGAQYFGPGTRLLVL.

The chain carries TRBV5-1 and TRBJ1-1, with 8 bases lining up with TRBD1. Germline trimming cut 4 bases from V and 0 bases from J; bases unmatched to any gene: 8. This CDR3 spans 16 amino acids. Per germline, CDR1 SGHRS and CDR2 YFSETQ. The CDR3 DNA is TGCGCCAGCAGCCCCGGACAGGGCCCCTTGAACACTGAAGCTTTCTTT. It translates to CASSPGQGPLNTEAFF.

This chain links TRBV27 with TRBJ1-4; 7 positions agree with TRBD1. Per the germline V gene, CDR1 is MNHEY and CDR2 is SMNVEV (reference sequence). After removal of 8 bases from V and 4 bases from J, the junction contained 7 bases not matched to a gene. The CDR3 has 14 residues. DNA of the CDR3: TGTGCCAGCCGCCCGGACAGGCATAATGAAAAACTGTTTTTT. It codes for CASRPDRHNEKLFF.

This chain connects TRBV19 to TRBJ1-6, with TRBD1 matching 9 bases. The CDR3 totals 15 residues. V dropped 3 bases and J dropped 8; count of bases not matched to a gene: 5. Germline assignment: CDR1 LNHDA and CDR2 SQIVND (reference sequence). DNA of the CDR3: TGTGCCAGTAGTATCTCCGGGACAGGGCATTCACCCCTCCACTTT. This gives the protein CASSISGTGHSPLHF. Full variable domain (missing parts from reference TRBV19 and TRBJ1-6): DGGITQSPKYLFRKEGQNVTLSCEQNLNHDAMYWYRQDPGQGLRLIYYSQIVNDFQKGDIAEGYSVSREKKESFPLTVTSAQKNPTAFYLCASSISGTGHSPLHFGNGTRLTVT.

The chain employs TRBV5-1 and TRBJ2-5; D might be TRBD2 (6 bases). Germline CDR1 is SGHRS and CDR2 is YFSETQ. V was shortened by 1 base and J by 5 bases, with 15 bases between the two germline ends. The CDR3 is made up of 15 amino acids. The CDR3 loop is CASSLTTTGVETQYF. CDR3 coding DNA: TGCGCCAGCAGCTTGACCACAACGGGGGTGGAGACCCAGTACTTC.

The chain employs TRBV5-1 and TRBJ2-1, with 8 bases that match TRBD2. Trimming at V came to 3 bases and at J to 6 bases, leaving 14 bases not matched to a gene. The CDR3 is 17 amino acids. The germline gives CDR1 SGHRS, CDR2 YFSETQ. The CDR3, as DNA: TGCGCCAGCAGCTCTCGAGTTAGCGGGATTCAGGCCAATGAGCAGTTCTTC. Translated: CASSSRVSGIQANEQFF.

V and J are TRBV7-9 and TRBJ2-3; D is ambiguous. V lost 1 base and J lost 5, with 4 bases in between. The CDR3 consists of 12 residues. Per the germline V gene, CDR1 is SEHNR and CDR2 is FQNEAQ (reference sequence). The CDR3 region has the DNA TGTGCCAGCAGCTTAGTTGGAGATACGCAGTATTTT. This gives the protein CASSLVGDTQYF.

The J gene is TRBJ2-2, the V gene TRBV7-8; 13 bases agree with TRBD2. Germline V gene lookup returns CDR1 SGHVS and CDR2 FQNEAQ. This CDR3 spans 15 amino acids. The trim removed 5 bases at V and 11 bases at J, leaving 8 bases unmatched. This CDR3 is CASSTQTSGGAELFF. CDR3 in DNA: TGTGCCAGCAGCACCCAAACTAGCGGGGGGGCAGAGCTGTTTTTT.